These T cell receptor beta chains were read from a single sample in a study of blood T cell repertoires in COVID-19. Repertoires were generated with immunoSEQ multiplex PCR, while TCRdb's copy carries only in-frame clones and drops some. The table lists some 200,000 clones, about nine tenths of them singletons. The sequencing sample was made of peripheral blood. These receptor sequences come from a man aged 50 or older with acute or convalescent COVID-19. Both conserved end residues are part of each CDR3. Fields, in order: clone size, D gene, J gene, V gene, CDR3 protein, CDR3 DNA. The D gene is left open where the match is weak. Clone size, where shown, is once, few, many, or a class for clones that have expanded.

. . TRBJ1-1 TRBV4-1 CASSQDQETSMNTEAFF TGCGCCAGCAGCCAAGATCAGGAAACAAGCATGAACACTGAAGCTTTCTTT
. TRBD2 TRBJ2-3 TRBV27 CASSPRTSGGHTDTQYF TGTGCCAGCAGTCCCCGGACTAGCGGGGGGCACACAGATACGCAGTATTTT
. TRBD1 TRBJ2-2 TRBV6-4 CASSAAGTGSSGELFF TGTGCCAGCAGTGCCGCCGGGACAGGGTCGTCCGGGGAGCTGTTTTTT
. . TRBJ1-1 TRBV4-2 CASSQAPRESGTEAFF TGTGCCAGCAGCCAAGCTCCCAGGGAATCGGGCACTGAAGCTTTCTTT
. . TRBJ1-1 TRBV10-3 CAISTNGQRGEAFF TGTGCCATCAGTACAAACGGACAGCGGGGAGAAGCTTTCTTT
once TRBD1 TRBJ1-2 TRBV3-1/TRBV3-2 CASSQDWDSPMGYTF TGTGCCAGCAGCCAAGATTGGGACAGCCCCATGGGCTACACCTTC
. . TRBJ1-4 TRBV7-9 CASSSQPWGQIEKLFF TGTGCCAGCAGCTCCCAGCCGTGGGGACAAATCGAAAAACTGTTTTTT
. TRBD1 TRBJ2-3 TRBV6-5 CASSRLTGSTDTQYF TGTGCCAGCAGTAGATTGACAGGGAGCACAGATACGCAGTATTTT
. . TRBJ2-5 TRBV5-1 CASSGRQRETQYF TGCGCCAGCAGCGGCCGACAACGGGAGACCCAGTACTTC
. . TRBJ1-6 TRBV18 CASSPNGDPNSPLHF TGTGCCAGCTCACCAAACGGTGATCCCAATTCACCCCTCCACTTT
few TRBD1 TRBJ1-1 TRBV28 CASSSPGQGVYTEAFF TGTGCCAGCAGTTCTCCGGGACAGGGTGTATACACTGAAGCTTTCTTT
. . TRBJ1-2 TRBV11-2 CASSLDRGAGYTF TGTGCCAGCAGCTTAGATCGGGGGGCTGGCTACACCTTC
once . TRBJ2-3 TRBV14 CASSQEQPSTQYF TGTGCCAGCAGCCAAGAACAGCCAAGCACGCAGTATTTT
. TRBD2 TRBJ2-5 TRBV5-6 CASSPLVAGPGSQETQYF TGTGCCAGCAGCCCATTGGTAGCGGGCCCTGGCTCCCAAGAGACCCAGTACTTC
. . TRBJ1-2 TRBV24-1 CATSDSRGAGGYTF TGTGCCACCAGTGATTCGCGGGGGGCCGGGGGCTACACCTTC
. . TRBJ2-5 TRBV14 CASSPGQYYQETQYF TGTGCCAGCAGCCCTGGACAGTATTACCAAGAGACCCAGTACTTC
. TRBD1 TRBJ1-2 TRBV29-1 CSVGKGAANYGYTF TGCAGCGTCGGCAAGGGGGCAGCTAACTATGGCTACACCTTC
. TRBD1 TRBJ1-2 TRBV29-1 CSVGTGSVGYTF TGCAGCGTCGGGACAGGGAGTGTGGGCTACACCTTC